The 7 T cell receptor beta chains reported below all come from one sample, sequenced in a study of blood T cell repertoires in COVID-19. Libraries were prepared by immunoSEQ multiplex PCR; TCRdb keeps only in-frame clonotypes and omits some of them. The repertoire holds approximately 72,000 clones, with approximately 85% as singletons. Sequences were obtained from peripheral blood. Receptors originate from a woman of 80 years or more with active or convalescent COVID-19.

This clone was picked up a small number of times. The genes are TRBV19 and TRBJ1-1; weak D call: TRBD1 (5 bases). The V end was cut by 8 bases, the J end by 5 bases, with 24 bases between. The CDR3 covers 16 residues. Germline CDR1 is LNHDA and CDR2 is SQIVND (reference sequence). CDR3 nucleotides: TGTGCCAGTGCCGTGAGGGCCGTAGCCCGGGGGACTGAAGCTTTCTTT. This encodes CASAVRAVARGTEAFF.

This clone occurred a few times. This rearrangement joins TRBV7-9 to TRBJ2-3; 7 bases are shared with TRBD2. Germline CDR1 reads SEHNR; CDR2 reads FQNEAQ (reference sequence). This CDR3 is built from 15 residues. Germline trimming cut 2 bases from V and 2 bases from J; bases unmatched to any gene: 4. CDR3 region: CASSLSSGPTDTQYF. In DNA form, the CDR3 reads TGTGCCAGCAGCTTATCTAGCGGACCCACAGATACGCAGTATTTT.

The V and J genes are TRBV4-2 and TRBJ1-5; D not certain. This CDR3 contains 15 residues. Germline V gene data show CDR1 as LGHNA and CDR2 as YNFKEQ. V dropped 1 base and J dropped 5 bases, with 12 bases sitting between them. CDR3 sequence: CASSQGSGDDQPQHF. The CDR3 DNA sequence: TGTGCCAGCAGCCAAGGTTCCGGAGATGATCAGCCCCAGCATTTT.

This chain links TRBV15 with TRBJ2-5, with D possibly being TRBD2 (5 bases). This CDR3 is built from 13 residues. The V gene's germline CDR1 is LNHNV and CDR2 YYDKDF (reference sequence). V was pared by 7 bases and J by 2 bases, with 11 bases between. For the CDR3, the DNA is TGTGCCACCAACCACCGGGGACAAGAGACCCAGTACTTC. Translating it yields CATNHRGQETQYF.

This chain connects TRBV18 to TRBJ2-3; D ambiguous. The CDR3 loop spans 15 amino acids. The V gene lost 3 bases and the J gene lost 1 base, with 11 bases spanning the gap. The germline V gene encodes CDR1 KGHSH and CDR2 LQKENI. CDR3 sequence (DNA): TGTGCCAGCTCACCGGAGACCGCAGGCACAGATACGCAGTATTTT. It specifies CASSPETAGTDTQYF.

This rearrangement joins TRBV18 to TRBJ1-3; TRBD1 matches at 8 bases. V dropped 4 bases and J dropped 0; count of bases not matched to a gene: 8. The CDR3 runs to 17 residues. In germline, CDR1 is KGHSH, CDR2 LQKENI. The CDR3 is CASSRGTGGISGNTIYF. CDR3 in DNA: TGTGCCAGCTCACGGGGCACAGGGGGTATCTCTGGAAACACCATATATTTT.

This sequence joins TRBV5-8 and TRBJ1-1, with D unclear. Germline loops: CDR1 SGHTS, CDR2 YDEGEE. Trimming pared 0 bases from V and 10 bases from J, leaving 13 bases between. The CDR3 sequence is 13 residues long. The CDR3 is CASSLARGSGAFF. CDR3 coding DNA: TGTGCCAGCAGCTTGGCCCGGGGATCCGGAGCTTTCTTT.